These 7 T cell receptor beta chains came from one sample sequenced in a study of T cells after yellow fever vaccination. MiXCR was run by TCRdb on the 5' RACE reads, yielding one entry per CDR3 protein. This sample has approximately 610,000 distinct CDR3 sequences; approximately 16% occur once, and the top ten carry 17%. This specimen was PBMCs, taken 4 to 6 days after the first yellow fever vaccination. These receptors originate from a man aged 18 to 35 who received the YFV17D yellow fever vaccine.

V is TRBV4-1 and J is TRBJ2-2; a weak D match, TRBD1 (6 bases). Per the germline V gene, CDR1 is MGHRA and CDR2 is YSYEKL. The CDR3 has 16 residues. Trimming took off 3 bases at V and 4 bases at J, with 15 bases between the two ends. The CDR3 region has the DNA TGCGCCAGCAGCCAGGCCGTGGGGGCGGTCACCGGGGAGCTGTTTTTT. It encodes CASSQAVGAVTGELFF.

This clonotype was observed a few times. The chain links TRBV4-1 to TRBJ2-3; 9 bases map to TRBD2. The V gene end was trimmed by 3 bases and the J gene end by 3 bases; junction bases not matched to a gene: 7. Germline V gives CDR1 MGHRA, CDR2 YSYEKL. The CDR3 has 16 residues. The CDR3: CASSQHRTSGTDTQYF. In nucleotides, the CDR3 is TGCGCCAGCAGCCAGCACCGAACTAGCGGGACAGATACGCAGTATTTT.

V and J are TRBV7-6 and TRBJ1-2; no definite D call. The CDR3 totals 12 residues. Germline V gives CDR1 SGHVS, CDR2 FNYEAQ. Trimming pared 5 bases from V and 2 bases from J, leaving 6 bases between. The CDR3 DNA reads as TGTGCCAGCAGCCCCTACAACTATGGCTACACCTTC. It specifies CASSPYNYGYTF.

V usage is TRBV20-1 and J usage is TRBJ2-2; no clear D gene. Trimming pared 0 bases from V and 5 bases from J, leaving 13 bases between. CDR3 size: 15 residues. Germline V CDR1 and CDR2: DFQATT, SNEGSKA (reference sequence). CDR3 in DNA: TGCAGTGCTAGAGAAAATACTCAGTCTACCGGGGAGCTGTTTTTT. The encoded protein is CSARENTQSTGELFF.

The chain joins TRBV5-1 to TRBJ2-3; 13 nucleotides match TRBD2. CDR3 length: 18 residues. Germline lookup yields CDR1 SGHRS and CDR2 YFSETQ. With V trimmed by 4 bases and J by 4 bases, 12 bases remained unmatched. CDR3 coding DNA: TGCGCCAGCAGCCCGAGGACTAGCGGGGGAATCTCCGCAGATACGCAGTATTTT. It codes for CASSPRTSGGISADTQYF. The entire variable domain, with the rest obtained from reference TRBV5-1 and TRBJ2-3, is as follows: KAGVTQTPRYLIKTRGQQVTLSCSPISGHRSVSWYQQTPGQGLQFLFEYFSETQRNKGNFPGRFSGRQFSNSRSEMNVSTLELGDSALYLCASSPRTSGGISADTQYFGPGTRLTVL.

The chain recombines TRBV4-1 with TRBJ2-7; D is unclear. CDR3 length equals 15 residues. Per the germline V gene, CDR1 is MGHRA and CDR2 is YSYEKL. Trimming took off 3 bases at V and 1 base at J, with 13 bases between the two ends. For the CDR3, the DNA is TGCGCCAGCAGCCAGCCCCAGACAACGTCCTACGAGCAGTACTTC. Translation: CASSQPQTTSYEQYF.

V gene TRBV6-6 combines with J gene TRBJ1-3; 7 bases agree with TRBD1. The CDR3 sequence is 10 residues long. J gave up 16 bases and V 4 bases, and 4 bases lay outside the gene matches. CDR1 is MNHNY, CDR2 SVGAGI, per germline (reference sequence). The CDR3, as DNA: TGTGCCAGCAGTTCCGGGACAGCGTATTTT. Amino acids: CASSSGTAYF.